Shown below are 14 T cell receptor beta chains from a single sample sequenced in a study of cytomegalovirus exposure and HLA in healthy donors listed by TCRdb under 2017. Library method: the immunoSEQ multiplex PCR assay. The multiplex PCR relied on a mix of 60 forward primers for TCR Vbeta segments and 13 reverse primers for TCR Jbeta segments. TCRdb retrieved this table from immuneACCESS and kept in-frame rearrangements only. Not all clones are present; in checked studies, unresolved V genes account for under half, and no reason is known for the remainder. The sample contains about 76,000 clones, about three quarters of them found a single time. Jointly, the top ten make up about 12% of the sample. Specimen: PBMCs. The receptors come from a male donor in good health and CMV-seropositive.

V usage is TRBV6-6 and J usage is TRBJ1-1, with no clear D. The V gene's germline CDR1 is MNHNY and CDR2 SVGAGI (reference sequence). The CDR3 extends over 14 amino acids. Trimming took off 5 bases at V and 0 bases at J, with 10 bases between the two ends. The CDR3 protein is CASSPERLNTEAFF. CDR3 in DNA: TGTGCCAGCAGTCCCGAACGGTTGAACACTGAAGCTTTCTTT.

The chain combines TRBV19 with TRBJ2-5, with D perhaps TRBD2 (5 bases). CDR3 size: 13 residues. V was trimmed by 4 bases and J by 3 bases, leaving 9 bases between them. Germline CDR1 is LNHDA and CDR2 is SQIVND (reference sequence). The CDR3 DNA follows: TGTGCCAGTAGTAACGAGGGAAAAGAGACCCAGTACTTC. Encoded protein: CASSNEGKETQYF.

This clone has more than one count but fewer than ten. V usage is TRBV7-8 and J usage is TRBJ2-7; D is unresolved. The ends were cut back, 8 bases at V and 0 bases at J, with 11 bases in the middle. Germline values: CDR1 SGHVS, CDR2 FQNEAQ. The CDR3 covers 13 residues. CDR3: CASSSTISYEQYF. Written as DNA, the CDR3 is TGTGCCAGCTCTTCCACTATCTCCTACGAGCAGTACTTC. Full variable domain (missing parts from reference TRBV7-8 and TRBJ2-7): GAGVSQSPRYKVAKRGQDVALRCDPISGHVSLFWYQQALGQGPEFLTYFQNEAQLDKSGLPSDRFFAERPEGSVSTLKIQRTQQEDSAVYLCASSSTISYEQYFGPGTRLTVT.

This chain uses TRBV23-1 with TRBJ2-7; 11 bases are shared with TRBD2. TRBV23-1 is filed as an ORF, its function uncertain. The junction had 19 bases not matched to a gene; V was cut back by 11 bases and J by 7 bases. The CDR3 has 16 residues. CDR3 nucleotide sequence: TGCGCCTTCTTCCCAGACAGGGGTAGCGGGAGGGGAGAGCAGTACTTC. This encodes CAFFPDRGSGRGEQYF.

As regards this clone: At the DNA level, this CDR3 is encoded by other sequences in the same sample as well. The gene calls are TRBV27 and TRBJ1-1; no clear D gene. From germline, CDR1 is MNHEY and CDR2 SMNVEV (reference sequence). This CDR3 comprises 13 residues. V lost 5 bases and J lost 1, with 8 bases in between. The CDR3 loop reads CASSRGQNTEAFF. CDR3 DNA sequence: TGTGCCAGCAGTCGAGGCCAGAACACTGAAGCTTTCTTT.

The gene calls are TRBV18 and TRBJ2-1, with TRBD2 identical over 10 bases. CDR1 and CDR2 from the germline V gene are KGHSH and LQKENI. With 3 bases clipped from V and 5 bases from J, the junction kept 10 bases outside the gene matches. The CDR3 contains 17 residues. This CDR3 is CASSPLPSGSSNNEQFF. CDR3 nucleotides: TGTGCCAGCTCACCCCTCCCTAGCGGGAGTAGCAACAATGAGCAGTTCTTC.

This sequence joins TRBV5-1 and TRBJ2-7, with 9 nucleotides matching TRBD2. Trimming cost V 0 bases and J 7 bases; bases outside gene matches: 8. This CDR3 has 15 residues. Per the germline V gene, CDR1 is SGHRS and CDR2 is YFSETQ. CDR3 nucleotides: TGCGCCAGCAGCTTGGCGGCTAGCGGGAAGCTAGAGCAGTACTTC. It specifies CASSLAASGKLEQYF.

The V gene is TRBV6-5, the J gene TRBJ1-1, with D possibly matching TRBD1 (6 bases). The V and J ends lost 8 bases and 1 base respectively, with 14 bases between them. The CDR3 extends over 14 amino acids. Germline loops: CDR1 MNHEY, CDR2 SVGAGI. CDR3 in amino acids: CASREGTRNTEAFF. The DNA of the CDR3 is TGTGCCAGCCGTGAAGGGACACGGAACACTGAAGCTTTCTTT.

This chain joins TRBV27 and TRBJ1-2; a weak D match, TRBD1 (6 bases). Germline V gene lookup returns CDR1 MNHEY and CDR2 SMNVEV (reference sequence). This CDR3 region has 11 residues. Trimming stripped 7 bases from V and 8 bases from J, with 11 bases between. The CDR3 region is CASKQGSGYTF. The CDR3 DNA reads TGTGCCAGCAAACAGGGATCGGGCTACACCTTC.

This chain connects TRBV9 to TRBJ1-1; 9 bases fit TRBD1. Germline-derived CDR1 and CDR2 are SGDLS and YYNGEE. J was trimmed by 8 bases and V by 5 bases; bases with no gene match: 4. The CDR3 sequence is 12 residues long. In DNA, the CDR3 is TGTGCCAGCAGTGGGGACAGGGAGGAAGCTTTCTTT. It specifies CASSGDREEAFF.

This clone occurred a few times. This chain links TRBV18 with TRBJ1-1; 7 bases match TRBD1. Per the germline V gene, CDR1 is KGHSH and CDR2 is LQKENI. V lost 3 bases and J lost 9; bases outside the gene matches: 10. CDR3 size: 14 residues. Written as DNA, the CDR3 is TGTGCCAGCTCACCCCGGGACAGTTCAGAAAAAGCTTTCTTT. It is translated as CASSPRDSSEKAFF.

This rearrangement joins TRBV9 to TRBJ2-7, with 7 bases matching TRBD1. This CDR3 is 15 amino acids long. The germline gives CDR1 SGDLS, CDR2 YYNGEE. V trimming: 4 bases; J trimming: 2 bases; junction bases outside the gene matches: 9. As DNA, the CDR3 is TGTGCCAGCAGCCCTCAGGGGGACGGGGCCTACGAGCAGTACTTC. As protein: CASSPQGDGAYEQYF.

This clone showed up just a few times. The rearrangement uses TRBV7-3 and TRBJ2-1; perhaps TRBD1 as D (6 bases). V was shortened by 5 bases and J by 9 bases, with 20 bases between the two germline ends. CDR1 is SGHTA, CDR2 FQGTGA, per germline. This CDR3 has 15 residues. The CDR3 protein is CASSPKGRGRGEQFF. In nucleotides, the CDR3 is TGTGCCAGCAGCCCAAAGGGCAGGGGAAGAGGTGAGCAGTTCTTC.

This clone appeared a single time. The chain combines TRBV30 with TRBJ2-6, with D perhaps TRBD2 (5 bases). The length of the CDR3 is 14 residues. Trimming removed 3 bases from V and 1 base from J, with 7 bases in between. Germline CDR1 GTSNPN, CDR2 SVGIG (reference sequence). DNA for the CDR3: TGTGCCTGGAGCGGGGAATCTGGGGCCAACGTCCTGACTTTC. This gives the protein CAWSGESGANVLTF.